The T cell receptor (beta chain) described here comes from a study of T-cell memory formation after mild COVID-19 (dated by TCRdb to about 2021). In the study overall: TCR sequence clusters from the two donors were found to be largely donor specific. The cohort was made up of two young adult volunteers, one female and one male, who were previously healthy. Longitudinal TCRalpha and TCRbeta repertoire sequencing tracked T-cell clones expanding and contracting after mild COVID-19 in two donors.

This clonotype was detected many times. Its antigen is unknown. Per-base quality was not reported, and no clone a single base away is much larger than it. Ficoll-Paque density gradient centrifugation was used to isolate PBMCs. Summary of the overall study and its limitations: The second-wave clones that peaked on day 37 were not confirmed to be SARS-CoV-2 specific. Contracting CD4+ clones turned up mainly in the CM and EM memory subsets, whereas EMRA was where CD8+ clones were enriched. Only two mild cases were covered in the study, and larger cohorts including severe cases with pre-infection samples were considered necessary. Some responding clones were found in pre-infection memory, which suggests that pre-existing cross-reactive memory T cells took part in the SARS-CoV-2 response. Clones contracting from day 15 to 85 had balanced CD4/CD8 phenotypes, while a second wave expanding from day 15 to 37 was biased towards CD4+.

TCRdb lists the instrument as Illumina NovaSeq 6000. cDNA libraries for TCRalpha and TCRbeta were prepared by 5'RACE using constant-segment primers, with sample barcodes and unique molecular identifiers added. RNA was extracted from every sample with Trizol reagent. Amplification of the libraries took two PCR steps, and the second step added a second sample barcode plus Illumina TruSeq adapters. Sequencing of libraries was performed on an Illumina NovaSeq with 2 x 150 bp paired-end reads. In the source study's methods: With migec v1.2.7, reads were demultiplexed and then collapsed into UMI-guided consensus sequences. Using mixcr v2.1.11, UMI consensuses were aligned to TRA and TRB V and J templates and then assembled into clonotypes. Expanded or contracted clonotypes were those called significant by both edgeR and NoisET, with noise models trained on biological replicates. For edgeR calls, the cutoffs were a false discovery rate-adjusted p below 0.01 and a log2 fold-change threshold of 1. PCA with hierarchical clustering of max-normalized trajectories of the 1000 most abundant clonotypes was used as exploratory dynamics analysis. Separately sequenced CD4+ and CD8+ repertoires were used to assign the CD4 or CD8 phenotype of responding clones. TCRdb trimmed the raw reads at Q25, called clones with MiXCR and kept productive beta chains. CDR3 protein sequences are deduplicated, and each keeps its most common genes and DNA. For this entry, the V and J calls and clone size follow TCRdb and not the study's own pipeline. This sample lists a few hundred thousand distinct CDR3 sequences; approximately 7.6% were detected once. The top ten constitute about 20% of the sample.

The CDR3 starts with the cysteine, ends with the phenylalanine, and has 13 residues. CDR3 DNA only is kept here, 39 bases in frame from base 1. V loses 6 bases, J loses 7 bases, and the germline ends lie 12 bases apart. The germline V gene specifies MGHRA as CDR1 and YSYEKL as CDR2. The chain is encoded by TRBV4-1 joined to TRBJ2-2; the D gene cannot be named for sure. Sample: PBMCs or a T cell subset sorted from them (not recorded which). The sequence was collected from a man in his late teens or twenties who had mild COVID-19 (a few samples of this study predate the infection). The sample titles of this study are shuffled in the database, so cell type and time point are left out; the donor was told from shared clones. Here is the DNA: TGCGCCAGCAGACCAGACTCCTACGGGGAGCTGTTTTTT. It codes for CASRPDSYGELFF.